Each of the 8 T cell receptor beta chains below was sequenced from the same sample in a study of OX40 agonist ivuxolimab in advanced cancers. The table came from immunoSEQ multiplex PCR; TCRdb's copy has only in-frame clones and leaves some out. The profile shows about 88,000 clones, more than 80% of them singletons. This specimen was CD4+ or CD8+ T cells sorted from blood, taken in a trial of the OX40 agonist ivuxolimab. The receptors here all came from an adult with an advanced solid tumor such as melanoma, head and neck, liver or kidney cancer.

This chain uses TRBV28 with TRBJ1-1; D may be TRBD1 (6 bases). The germline V gene has CDR1 MDHEN and CDR2 SYDVKM. The V gene lost 6 bases and the J gene lost 0 bases, with 14 bases spanning the gap. The CDR3 spans 15 residues. The CDR3 protein is CASRASQGMNTEAFF. The CDR3 nucleotides read TGTGCCAGCAGAGCCTCACAGGGAATGAACACTGAAGCTTTCTTT.

This rearrangement joins TRBV7-3 to TRBJ2-5, with D perhaps matching TRBD2 (6 bases). Trimming removed 1 base at V and 5 bases at J, with 11 bases between. The CDR3 totals 14 residues. Germline CDR1 is SGHTA and CDR2 is FQGTGA. The CDR3 DNA reads as TGTGCCAGCAGCTTAATTGCCGGGAGTGAGACCCAGTACTTC. Translated: CASSLIAGSETQYF.

This clone has only a few counts. This sequence joins TRBV19 and TRBJ2-7; 8 nucleotides line up with TRBD1. Germline trimming cut 5 bases from V and 0 bases from J; bases unmatched to any gene: 3. This CDR3 contains 14 residues. Germline assignment: CDR1 LNHDA and CDR2 SQIVND (reference sequence). CDR3 sequence: CASSRQGSSYEQYF. CDR3 nucleotide sequence: TGTGCCAGTAGTCGACAGGGGTCCTCCTACGAGCAGTACTTC.

The chain combines TRBV7-9 with TRBJ2-7; TRBD2 matches 13 bases. This CDR3 has 16 amino acids. Per the germline V gene, CDR1 is SEHNR and CDR2 is FQNEAQ (reference sequence). V lost 4 bases and J lost 1; bases outside the gene matches: 4. This CDR3 is CASSSGLAGDSYEQYV. In nucleotides, the CDR3 is TGTGCCAGCAGCTCCGGACTAGCGGGGGATTCCTACGAGCAGTACGTC.

The chain joins TRBV4-3 to TRBJ2-7; D gene ambiguous. The CDR3 consists of 15 residues. The germline V gene encodes CDR1 LGHNA and CDR2 YSLEER. Trimming left V 4 bases short and J 2 bases short, with 15 bases between. CDR3 amino acids: CASSPQVRAPYEQYF. Written as DNA, the CDR3 is TGCGCCAGCAGCCCCCAAGTAAGAGCCCCCTACGAGCAGTACTTC.

The chain couples TRBV6-5 to TRBJ1-2; the D gene is possibly TRBD1 (6 bases). The CDR3 is made up of 12 amino acids. Germline loops: CDR1 MNHEY, CDR2 SVGAGI. V was shortened by 8 bases and J by 5 bases, with 12 bases between the two germline ends. CDR3 residues: CASGHQGYGYTF. For the CDR3, the DNA is TGTGCCAGCGGACACCAGGGGTATGGCTACACCTTC.

The V gene is TRBV6-6, the J gene TRBJ2-6, with no clear D. V was pared by 2 bases and J by 3 bases, with 5 bases between. The CDR3 runs to 14 residues. CDR1 and CDR2 from the germline V gene are MNHNY and SVGAGI (reference sequence). The CDR3 protein is CASSYRVGANVLTF. The CDR3 region has the DNA TGTGCCAGCAGTTACAGGGTTGGGGCCAACGTCCTGACTTTC.

V gene TRBV29-1 combines with J gene TRBJ2-3; weak D call: TRBD2 (6 bases). Trimming cost V 4 bases and J 2 bases, with 25 bases left between them. This CDR3 has 18 residues. Germline lookup yields CDR1 SQVTM and CDR2 ANQGSEA. The CDR3 reads CSVGPLRGERAFTDTQYF. The CDR3 DNA is TGCAGCGTTGGGCCCCTGCGTGGAGAGCGGGCCTTCACAGATACGCAGTATTTT.